This T cell receptor beta chain was observed in a study of OX40 agonist ivuxolimab in advanced cancers. Study overall: The patients' treatment was ivuxolimab, an agonistic anti-OX40 (CD134) antibody.

On this clone itself: Its target is unknown.

TCRdb keeps only in-frame clones here, not all; method: immunoSEQ multiplex PCR. The table records approximately 80,000 clones, 90% of them present only once. Systemic immunosuppression or a history of autoimmune disease excluded patients. Germline CDR1 is MDHEN and CDR2 is SYDVKM. The CDR3 extends over 15 amino acids. V was pared by 6 bases and J by 3 bases, with 14 bases between. Study-level points and caveats: It was also the case that some nonresponders had low normalized T-cell clonal expansion. In the 0.1 to 3.0 mg/kg range, CD4+ and CD8+ blood T cells had expanded clonally by week 6.

The chain couples TRBV28 to TRBJ1-4, with a tentative D call TRBD1 (5 bases). This specimen was CD4+ or CD8+ T cells sorted from blood, taken in a trial of the OX40 agonist ivuxolimab. This receptor was obtained from an adult with an advanced solid tumor such as melanoma, head and neck, liver or kidney cancer. The CDR3 reads CASSSPVGANEKLFF. For the CDR3, the DNA is TGTGCCAGCAGCTCACCGGTAGGGGCTAATGAAAAACTGTTTTTT.